This TCR beta chain was obtained from a study of cytomegalovirus exposure and HLA in healthy donors. Researchers ran the PCR with 60 Vbeta and 13 Jbeta primers. Here immunoSEQ multiplex PCR was the method, and the copy in TCRdb shows in-frame clones only, minus some. The top ten hold approximately 10% of the sample, which has some 140,000 clones, roughly 80% seen once. General observations from the study: Using a false discovery rate of 0.05, a later analysis showed that 15,000 to 20,000 TCR beta sequences were associated with HLA alleles. The majority of CMV-associated TCR beta chains were reported as apparently HLA-restricted in a later analysis.

Remarks on this clone: The antigen remains undetermined.

Trimming took off 1 base at V and 7 bases at J, with 8 bases between the two ends. The CDR3 has 13 amino acids. Germline CDR1 and CDR2: SEHNR and FQNEAQ (reference sequence). The chain uses TRBV7-9 and TRBJ1-5; the D is unclear. This TCR was sampled from a woman between 50 and 59 years old in good health and CMV-seropositive. Material for sequencing was PBMCs. DNA for the CDR3: TGTGCCAGCAGCTTAGAACTTACGCAGCCCCAGCATTTT. Translating gives CASSLELTQPQHF.